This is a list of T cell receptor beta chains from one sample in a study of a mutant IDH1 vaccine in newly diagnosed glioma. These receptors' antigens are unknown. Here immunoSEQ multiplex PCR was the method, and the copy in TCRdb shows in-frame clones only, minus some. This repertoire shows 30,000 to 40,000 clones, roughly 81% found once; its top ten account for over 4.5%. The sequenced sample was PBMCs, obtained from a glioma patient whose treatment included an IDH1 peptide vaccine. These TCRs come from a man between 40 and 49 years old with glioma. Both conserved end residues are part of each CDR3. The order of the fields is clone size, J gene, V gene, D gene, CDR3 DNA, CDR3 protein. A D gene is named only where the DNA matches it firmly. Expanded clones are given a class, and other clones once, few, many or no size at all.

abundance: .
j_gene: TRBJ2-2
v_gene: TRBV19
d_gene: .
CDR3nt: TGTGCCAGTACCCCCTGGACAGATCGATTTACCGGGGAGCTGTTTTTT
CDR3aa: CASTPWTDRFTGELFF

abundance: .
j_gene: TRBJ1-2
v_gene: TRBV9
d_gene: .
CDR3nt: TGTGCCAGCAGCGCGTTGGGAACAGAAGACTATGGCTACACCTTC
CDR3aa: CASSALGTEDYGYTF

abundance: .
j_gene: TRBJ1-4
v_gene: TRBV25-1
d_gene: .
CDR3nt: TGTGCCAGCAGTGAGGGGGGTAAACTGTTTTTT
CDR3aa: CASSEGGKLFF

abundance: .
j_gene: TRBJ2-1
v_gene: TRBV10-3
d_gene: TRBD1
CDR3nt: TGTGCCATCAGCAGCTTCCGGGACAGGGCCTACAATGAGCAGTTCTTC
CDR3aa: CAISSFRDRAYNEQFF

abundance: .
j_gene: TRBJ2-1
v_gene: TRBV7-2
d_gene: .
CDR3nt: TGTGCCAGCAGCCACCCGGAGGGCGGGCAGTTCTTC
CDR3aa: CASSHPEGGQFF

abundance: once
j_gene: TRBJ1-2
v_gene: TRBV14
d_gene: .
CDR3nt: TGTGCCAGCAGCCAAGCCTCGGGGTCTGGCTACACCTTC
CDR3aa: CASSQASGSGYTF

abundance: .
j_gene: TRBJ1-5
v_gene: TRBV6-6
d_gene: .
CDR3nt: TGTGCCAGCAGTTTGACAGGCCGCTTGGGGAATCAGCCCCAGCATTTT
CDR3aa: CASSLTGRLGNQPQHF

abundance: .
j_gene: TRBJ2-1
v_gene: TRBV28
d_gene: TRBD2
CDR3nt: TGTGCCAGCACCCTAGGGACTAGCGTGCATGAGCAGTTCTTC
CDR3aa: CASTLGTSVHEQFF

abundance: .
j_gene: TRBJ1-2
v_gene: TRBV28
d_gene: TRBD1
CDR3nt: TGTGCCAGCAAGAGACAGGGGACTAACTATGGCTACACCTTC
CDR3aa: CASKRQGTNYGYTF

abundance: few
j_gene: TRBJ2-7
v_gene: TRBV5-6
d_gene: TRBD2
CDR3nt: TGTGCCAGCAGCTTGGGCGGGAGCTCCTACGAGCAGTACTTC
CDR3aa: CASSLGGSSYEQYF

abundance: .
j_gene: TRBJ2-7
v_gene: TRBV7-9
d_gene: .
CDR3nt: TGTGCCAGCGAAGTGGGACCAGACTACGAGCAGTACTTC
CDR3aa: CASEVGPDYEQYF

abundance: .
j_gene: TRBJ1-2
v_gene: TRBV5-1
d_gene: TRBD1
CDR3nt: TGCGCCAGCAGCATGACAGGGTTTAACTATGGCTACACCTTC
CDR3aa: CASSMTGFNYGYTF

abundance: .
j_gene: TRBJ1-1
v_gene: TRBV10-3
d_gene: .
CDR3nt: TGTGCCGCGGGCCGCTCTGAGAACACTGAAGCTTTCTTT
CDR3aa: CAAGRSENTEAFF

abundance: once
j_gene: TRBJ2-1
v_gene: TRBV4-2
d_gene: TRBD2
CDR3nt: TGTGCCAGCAGCCAAGCCCCCGGGACTAGCTACAATGAGCAGTTCTTC
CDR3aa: CASSQAPGTSYNEQFF

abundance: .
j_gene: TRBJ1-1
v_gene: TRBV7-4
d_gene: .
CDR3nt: TGTGCCAGCAGCTTTAAGACAGAGTACACTGAAGCTTTCTTT
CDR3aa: CASSFKTEYTEAFF

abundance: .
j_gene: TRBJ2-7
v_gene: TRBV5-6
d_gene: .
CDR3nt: TGTGCCAGCAGCTTAAACGGCGTCTACGAGCAGTACTTC
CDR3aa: CASSLNGVYEQYF

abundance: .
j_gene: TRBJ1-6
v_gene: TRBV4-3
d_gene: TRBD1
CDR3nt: TGCGCCAGCAGACCGCGACAGGGTGGTAATTCACCCCTCCACTTT
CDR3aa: CASRPRQGGNSPLHF

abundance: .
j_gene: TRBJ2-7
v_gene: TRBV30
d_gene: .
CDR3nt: TGTGCCTGGAGTTCAGTCCCCTACGAGCAGTACTTC
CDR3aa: CAWSSVPYEQYF

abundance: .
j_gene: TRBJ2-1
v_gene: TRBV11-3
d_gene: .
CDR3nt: TGTGCCAGCAGCTTAGGGGGTGACTTCCCCTACAATGAGCAGTTCTTC
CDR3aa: CASSLGGDFPYNEQFF

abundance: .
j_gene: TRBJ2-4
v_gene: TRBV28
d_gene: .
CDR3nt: TGTGCCAGCAGACCCCACGGGGGTCAACAAAAAAACATTCAGTACTTC
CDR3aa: CASRPHGGQQKNIQYF